This T cell receptor beta chain is drawn from a study of T-cell memory formation after mild COVID-19. This clonotype has a handful of counts. TCRdb fed the 5' RACE reads into MiXCR, producing one record per CDR3 protein. The sample comprises around 410,000 distinct CDR3 sequences, 23% of which are singletons, and around 14% rests with the top ten. Sequenced sample: PBMCs or a T cell subset sorted from them (not recorded which). This receptor was identified in an adult woman who had mild COVID-19 (a few samples of this study predate the infection). Cell type and time point are not known.

CDR3: CASSLGDMGEAFF. In DNA form, the CDR3 reads TGTGCCAGCAGCTTAGGGGACATGGGTGAAGCTTTCTTT. V gene TRBV7-2 combines with J gene TRBJ1-1, with D possibly being TRBD1 (6 bases). CDR1 is SGHTA and CDR2 is FQGNSA in the germline V gene. Trimming took 1 base from V and 7 from J, leaving 10 bases between them. CDR3 length: 13 amino acids.